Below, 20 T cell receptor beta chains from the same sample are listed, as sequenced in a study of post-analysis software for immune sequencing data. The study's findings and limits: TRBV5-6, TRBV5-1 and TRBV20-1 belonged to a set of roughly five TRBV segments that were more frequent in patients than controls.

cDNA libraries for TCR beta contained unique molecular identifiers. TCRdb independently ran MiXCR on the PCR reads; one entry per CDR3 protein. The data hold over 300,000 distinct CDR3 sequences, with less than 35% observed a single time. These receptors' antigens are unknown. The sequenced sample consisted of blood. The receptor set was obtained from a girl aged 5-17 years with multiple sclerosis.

CDR3 residues: CASSPQGGATNTGELFF. CDR3 nucleotide sequence: TGTGCCAGCAGCCCCCAAGGGGGCGCGACAAACACCGGGGAGCTGTTTTTT. V and J are TRBV7-2 and TRBJ2-2, with 7 bases fitting TRBD1. This CDR3 region has 17 residues. CDR1 and CDR2 (germline): SGHTA, FQGNSA. Unmatched junction bases numbered 11, after V lost 5 bases and J lost 2 bases.

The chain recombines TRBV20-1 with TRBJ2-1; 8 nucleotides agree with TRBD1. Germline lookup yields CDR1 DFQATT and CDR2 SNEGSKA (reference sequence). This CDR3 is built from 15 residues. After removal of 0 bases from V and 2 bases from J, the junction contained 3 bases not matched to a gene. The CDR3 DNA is TGCAGTGCTAGAGATTGGACAGGGCCCTACAATGAGCAGTTCTTC. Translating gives CSARDWTGPYNEQFF.

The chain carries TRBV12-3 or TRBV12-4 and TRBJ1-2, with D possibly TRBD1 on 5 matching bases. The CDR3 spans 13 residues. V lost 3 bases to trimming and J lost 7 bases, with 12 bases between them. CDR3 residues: CASSLGEGSGYTF. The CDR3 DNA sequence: TGTGCCAGCAGTTTGGGGGAGGGCTCTGGCTACACCTTC.

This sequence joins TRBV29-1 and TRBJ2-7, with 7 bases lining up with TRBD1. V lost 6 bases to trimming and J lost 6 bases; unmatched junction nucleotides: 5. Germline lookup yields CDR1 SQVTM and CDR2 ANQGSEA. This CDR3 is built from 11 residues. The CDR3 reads CSVVGGGEQYF. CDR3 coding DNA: TGCAGCGTCGTAGGGGGCGGCGAGCAGTACTTC.

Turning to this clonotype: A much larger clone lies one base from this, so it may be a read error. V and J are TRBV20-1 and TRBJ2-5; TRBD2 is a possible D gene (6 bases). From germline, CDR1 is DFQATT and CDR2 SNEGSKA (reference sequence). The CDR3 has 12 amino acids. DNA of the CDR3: TGCAGTACTAGCTCAACGGCGGAGACCCAGTACTTC. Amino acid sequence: CSTSSTAETQYF.

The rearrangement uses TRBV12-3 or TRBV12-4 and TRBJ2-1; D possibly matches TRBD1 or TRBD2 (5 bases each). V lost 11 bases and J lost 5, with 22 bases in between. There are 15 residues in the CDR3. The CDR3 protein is CACTPLAGTHNEQFF. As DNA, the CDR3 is TGTGCCTGCACCCCCCTCGCCGGGACCCACAATGAGCAGTTCTTC.

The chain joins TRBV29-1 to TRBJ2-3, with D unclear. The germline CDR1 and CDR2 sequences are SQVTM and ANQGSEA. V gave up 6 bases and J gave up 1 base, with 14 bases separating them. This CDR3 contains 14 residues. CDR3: CSVAVSRGTDTQYF. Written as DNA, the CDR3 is TGCAGCGTGGCGGTCAGTCGGGGCACAGATACGCAGTATTTT.

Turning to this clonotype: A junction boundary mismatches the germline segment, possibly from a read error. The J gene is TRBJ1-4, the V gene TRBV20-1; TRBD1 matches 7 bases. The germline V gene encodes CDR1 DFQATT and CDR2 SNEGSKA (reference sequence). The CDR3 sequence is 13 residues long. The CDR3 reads CSARYRGQEKPFF. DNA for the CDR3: TGCAGTGCTAGATACAGGGGCCAGGAAAAACCGTTTTTT.

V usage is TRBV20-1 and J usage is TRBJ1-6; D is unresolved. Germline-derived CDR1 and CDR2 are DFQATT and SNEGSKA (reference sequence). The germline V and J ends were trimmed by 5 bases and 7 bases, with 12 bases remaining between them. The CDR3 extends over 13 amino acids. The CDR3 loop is CSARRGGNSPLHF. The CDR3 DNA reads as TGCAGTGCTCGGCGGGGAGGCAATTCACCCCTCCACTTT.

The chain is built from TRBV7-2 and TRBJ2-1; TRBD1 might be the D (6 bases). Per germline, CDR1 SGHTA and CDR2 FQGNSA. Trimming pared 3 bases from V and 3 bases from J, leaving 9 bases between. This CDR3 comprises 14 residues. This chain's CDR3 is CASSFLGGYNEQFF. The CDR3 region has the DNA TGTGCCAGCAGCTTTCTAGGGGGCTACAATGAGCAGTTCTTC. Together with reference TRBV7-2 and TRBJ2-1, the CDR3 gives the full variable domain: GAGVSQSPSNKVTEKGKDVELRCDPISGHTALYWYRQSLGQGLEFLIYFQGNSAPDKSGLPSDRFSAERTGGSVSTLTIQRTQQEDSAVYLCASSFLGGYNEQFFGPGTRLTVL.

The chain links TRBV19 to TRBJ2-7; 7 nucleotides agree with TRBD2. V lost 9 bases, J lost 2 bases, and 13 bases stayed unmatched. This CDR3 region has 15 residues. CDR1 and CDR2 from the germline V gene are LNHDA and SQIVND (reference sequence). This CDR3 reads CASQRGGDEPYEQYF. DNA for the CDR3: TGTGCCAGCCAAAGGGGAGGGGACGAGCCCTACGAGCAGTACTTC.

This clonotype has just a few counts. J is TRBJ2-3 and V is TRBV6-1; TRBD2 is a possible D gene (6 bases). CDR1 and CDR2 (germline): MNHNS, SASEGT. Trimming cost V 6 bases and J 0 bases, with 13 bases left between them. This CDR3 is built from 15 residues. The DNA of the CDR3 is TGTGCCAGCAGCGTACTAGCTCTGAGCACAGATACGCAGTATTTT. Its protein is CASSVLALSTDTQYF.

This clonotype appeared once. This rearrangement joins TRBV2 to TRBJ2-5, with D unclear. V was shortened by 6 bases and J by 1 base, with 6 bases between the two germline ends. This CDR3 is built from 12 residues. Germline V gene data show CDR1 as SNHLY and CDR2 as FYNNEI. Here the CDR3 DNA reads TGTGCCAGCAGATATACCCAAGAGACCCAGTACTTC. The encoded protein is CASRYTQETQYF.

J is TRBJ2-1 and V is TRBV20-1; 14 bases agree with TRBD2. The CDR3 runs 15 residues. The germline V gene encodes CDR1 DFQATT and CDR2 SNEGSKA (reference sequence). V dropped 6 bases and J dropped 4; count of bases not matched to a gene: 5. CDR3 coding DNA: TGCAGTGCGAGACTAGCGGGGGGGTATTACAATGAGCAGTTCTTC. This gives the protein CSARLAGGYYNEQFF.

The CDR3 reads CASSLSDTRTTNEKLFF. The CDR3, as DNA: TGTGCCAGCAGCCTATCGGACACTAGGACAACTAATGAAAAACTGTTTTTT. The rearrangement links TRBV7-9 to TRBJ1-4; a possible D gene is TRBD1 (5 bases). CDR1 is SEHNR and CDR2 is FQNEAQ in the germline V gene (reference sequence). The CDR3 spans 17 residues. V shed 5 bases and J shed 0 bases, with 16 bases lying between them.

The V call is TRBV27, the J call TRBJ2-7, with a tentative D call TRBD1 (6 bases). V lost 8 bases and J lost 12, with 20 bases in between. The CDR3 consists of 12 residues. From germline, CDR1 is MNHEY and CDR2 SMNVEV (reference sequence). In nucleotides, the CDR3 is TGTGCCAGCGGCAACAGGGTTGAAGGTACGTACTTC. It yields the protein CASGNRVEGTYF.

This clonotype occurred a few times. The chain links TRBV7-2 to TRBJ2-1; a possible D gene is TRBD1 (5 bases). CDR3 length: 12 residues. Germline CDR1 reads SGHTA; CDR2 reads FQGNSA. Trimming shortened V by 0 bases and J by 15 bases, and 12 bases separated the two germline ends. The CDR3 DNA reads TGTGCCAGCAGCTTAGCGGGCAGGGCTGGGTTCTTC. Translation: CASSLAGRAGFF.

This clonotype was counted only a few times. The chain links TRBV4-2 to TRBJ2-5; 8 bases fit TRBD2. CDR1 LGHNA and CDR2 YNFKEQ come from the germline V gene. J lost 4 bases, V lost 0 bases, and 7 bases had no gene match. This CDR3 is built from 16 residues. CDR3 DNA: TGTGCCAGCAGCCAAGATTTCCCGGGGGGGAGAGAGACCCAGTACTTC. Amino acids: CASSQDFPGGRETQYF.

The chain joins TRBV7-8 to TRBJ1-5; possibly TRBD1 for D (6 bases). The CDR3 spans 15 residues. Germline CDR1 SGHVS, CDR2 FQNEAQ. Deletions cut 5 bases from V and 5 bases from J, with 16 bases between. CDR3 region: CASSRPGTLDQPQHF. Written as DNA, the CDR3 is TGTGCCAGCAGCCGACCCGGGACACTGGATCAGCCCCAGCATTTT.

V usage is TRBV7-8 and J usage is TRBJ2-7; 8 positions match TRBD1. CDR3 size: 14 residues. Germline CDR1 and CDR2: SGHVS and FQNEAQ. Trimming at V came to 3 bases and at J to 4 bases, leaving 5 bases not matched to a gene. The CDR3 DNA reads TGTGCCAGCAGCTTTAGAGACAGGGGATACGAGCAGTACTTC. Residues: CASSFRDRGYEQYF.